The TCR beta chain under discussion was sequenced for a study of blood T cell repertoires in COVID-19. Background on the study: The origin of the acute and convalescent COVID-19 samples was the United States, Italy and Spain.

Per germline, CDR1 SGHAT and CDR2 FQNNGV. Trimming took off 8 bases at V and 6 bases at J, with 17 bases between the two ends. The CDR3 covers 13 residues. Source study methods: Amplification of reference gene primers provided the estimated nucleated cell counts. TCRdb keeps only in-frame clones here, not all; method: immunoSEQ multiplex PCR. V and J calls and clone size are given by that table; D and trimming were obtained from the DNA. The repertoire holds 150,000 to 200,000 clones, with over 75% as singletons. The TCR originated in a human donor with active or convalescent COVID-19. The donor label of this sample is uncertain. The sequencing sample was made of peripheral blood. This chain connects TRBV11-2 to TRBJ2-7; TRBD1 might be the D (6 bases). This CDR3 is CASQVVQGAEQYF. The CDR3 nucleotides are TGTGCCAGCCAAGTAGTACAGGGAGCCGAGCAGTACTTC.